This T cell receptor beta chain was sequenced during a study of cytomegalovirus exposure and HLA in healthy donors (dated by TCRdb to about 2017). As for the study more broadly: An earlier analysis of 587 of the donors reported 276 Gb of sequence data and roughly 120 million unique TCR beta sequences obtained from approximately 180 million T cells. Alongside the repertoire data, information on donor age, sex, ethnicity and CMV serostatus was compiled. Along with the roughly 610-subject first cohort, a separate validation cohort of over 90 different subjects was used. To predict cytomegalovirus infection status, the study combined high-throughput TCR immunosequencing, statistical association of individual TCRs with disease status, and machine learning. Because of strong linkage in the cohort, roughly five DR-DQ haplotypes were treated as single units for association and clustering. A later analysis re-examined previously published TCR beta repertoires from around 670 donors and added high-resolution HLA genotyping to investigate patterns of TCR occurrence. The study used immunosequencing to profile the T cell repertoires of more than 650 subjects and linked those repertoires to cytomegalovirus serostatus. The number of donors typed differed by locus, with about 629-640 for A, B, C, DRB1 and DQB1, approximately 500 for DQA1, 600 to 610 for DPA1, and 450 to 480 for DPB1. Every repertoire in the discovery cohort had been generated on one and the same sequencing platform. Among almost 400 genotyped donors of the cohort, an average of roughly 240,000 unique TCR beta nucleotide sequences were sequenced per donor, 15% to 20% of them non-productive. Rather than using new phenotypic data, the later analysis identified candidate immune exposures from TCR beta sequences and from how often those sequences occurred across donors. An early release covering 550 to 700 HLA-typed donors comprised approximately 300 gigabases of sequencing data and some 79 million unique TCR sequences. The study was designed to test whether signatures of past pathogen exposure could be identified by cataloging public T cell receptors. Of the roughly 400 genotyped donors, about 84% fell in the genetic ancestry cluster associated with self-reported Caucasian donors. HLA typing included class I and class II loci at four-digit resolution. A later genetic analysis took genome-wide SNP genotypes for about 60% of the roughly 670 donors and used that subset as a discovery cohort. An earlier analysis of several hundred of the donors applied high-throughput TCR beta sequencing to assess whether each TCR beta V gene segment acted as functional or pseudogenic.

In total, 500 to 700 healthy bone marrow donors made up the cohort. At the time of sampling, all cohort members were nominally healthy, though unrecorded immune exposures were likely present. The donor was CMV seronegative and was included in the group of several hundred seronegative cohort members. Every donor gave a peripheral blood sample, and the peripheral blood mononuclear cells from that sample were used for TCR beta sequencing. The Qiagen DNeasy Blood Extraction Kit was used to extract genomic DNA from the blood cell samples. To note about this clone: Its cognate antigen has yet to be identified. No quality values exist for individual bases; no much larger clone is one base distant.

The library was obtained by the immunoSEQ multiplex PCR assay. For the multiplex PCR, a mixture combining 60 forward primers for TCR Vbeta segments and 13 reverse primers for TCR Jbeta segments was used. The CDR3 region of rearranged TCR beta genes was amplified from genomic DNA with a multiplex PCR assay. The amplified TCR beta libraries were sequenced on the Illumina HiSeq System as 87-base-pair reads. On the study's bioinformatics: A later analysis counted 65 million to 90 million unique TCR beta chains across the 550 to 750 repertoires, and approximately 11 million of these chains were shared by at least two donors. Raw reads were error-corrected and collapsed into unique sequences with a nearest-neighbor algorithm that merged closely related sequences to remove PCR and sequencing errors. CDR3 sequences were aligned to IMGT reference sequences to assign V, D and J gene segments. For a sequence to be retained, a match of at least six nucleotides was required to both a V gene segment and a J gene segment. A rearrangement was called productive if the CDR3 had no stop codons and remained in frame with V and J, and every other rearrangement was called non-productive. Following IMGT convention, CDR3 was defined as the stretch from the second conserved V-encoded cysteine up to the conserved J-encoded phenylalanine. In an earlier analysis of roughly 580 of the donors, sequences lacking an unambiguous match to a single V gene segment were excluded. An earlier analysis of several hundred of the donors called V segments functional above 56.7% productive rearrangements and segregating when the between-donor standard deviation exceeded 5%. A statistical classification framework was built to diagnose cytomegalovirus status from the catalog of TCR beta chain sequences. In a later analysis, TCR nucleotide sequences were compared against IMGT/GENE-DB human TR gene sequences so that V and J genes could be assigned. Using the TCRdist pipeline, a later analysis assigned CDR3 sequences along with most-parsimonious VDJ recombination scenarios. In a later analysis, each TCR beta chain was defined by its CDR3 amino acid sequence together with its V-gene family, and reads without a unique V-gene family were excluded. To address suspected cross-contamination and a sequencing artifact, a later analysis removed around 600 highly shared, low-generation-probability nucleotide sequences. In a later analysis, a clonal expansion index was calculated for each public chain from normalized within-repertoire ranks of inferred template counts. In a later analysis, generation probabilities were computed with a VDJ recombination model fitted to out-of-frame rearrangements, and the resulting probabilities were checked against IGoR. Hypergeometric tests were used in a later analysis to score TCR-TCR, TCR-HLA and TCR-CMV co-occurrence, with a repertoire-size bias correction applied to the TCR pairs. In a later analysis, false discovery rates were estimated by permuting HLA or CMV assignments 20 times. In a later analysis, co-occurring TCRs were grouped using DBSCAN, and TCRdist sequence similarity was added for clustering within HLA-allele-positive subsets. Co-occurrence clustering excluded repertoires with fewer than 30,000 or more than 120,000 public chains, plus five with anomalous nucleotide sharing. This immuneACCESS table, as held by TCRdb, lists in-frame sequences with V and J called but not all clones. Of the missing ones, under half trace to an unresolved V gene in checked studies; the others have no known cause. V and J calls and clone size come straight from that table; D and trimming were deduced from the DNA. Present in this sample are 150,000 to 200,000 clones, around 78% of which were seen just once. The top ten clonotypes cover around 1% of the sample.

What the research found in general, with its limitations: The classifier was reported to diagnose cytomegalovirus status with high specificity and sensitivity in both the original cohort and the validation cohort. The authors suggested that the approach could potentially be generalized to other disease states and immunological phenotypes. Broadly in line with IMGT annotations, most TCR beta V segments showed up in productive rearrangements about 87% or about 30% of the time in an earlier analysis of approximately 600 of the donors. Several of the top co-occurrence clusters appeared to be linked to parvovirus B19, influenza, CMV and Epstein-Barr virus, according to a later analysis. In a later analysis, HLA-associated TCR beta chains were found to be more clonally expanded and to have lower generation probabilities than equally common non-associated chains. In a later genetic analysis, a missense DCLRE1C variant was associated with V-gene and J-gene trimming of TCR beta chains, and the association was replicated in an independent cohort. Most TCR sequences were observed very rarely across donors, whereas some public TCRs were present in many individuals. In a later analysis, the rate of TCR association differed among HLA loci, with DRB1 alleles having the most associated TCRs and HLA-C alleles having the fewest. A cluster of highly shared sequence variants was judged likely to be a technical artifact of the sequencing pipeline. In a later analysis, over 15,000 TCR beta sequences were associated with specific HLA alleles at a false discovery rate of 0.05. Assigning TCR associations to individual alleles was difficult when HLA alleles, especially DR and DQ, strongly co-occurred. A further reported finding was that TCR beta sequences accurately predicted the HLA-A and HLA-B alleles for most subjects in the first cohort. Because counts were too low, roughly 16 rarely observed V segments, including chromosome 9 orphons, were excluded from the earlier analysis of around 590 of the donors. Most CMV-associated TCR beta chains appeared to be HLA-restricted in a later analysis, and the HLA associations seemed to be driven largely by CMV exposure. Roughly uniform sequencing depth across donors was assumed in presence/absence analyses, although this assumption may not hold. A few of the identified cytomegalovirus-associated TCR beta chains were confirmed in vitro to be specific for cytomegalovirus antigens. Linkage disequilibrium might explain the correlated functional status among segregating V segments, but an unknown experimental factor could not be ruled out. A total of 164 TCR beta chains were listed by the study as associated with cytomegalovirus. The only immune exposure information available for the cohort was CMV serostatus. Because some donors lacked HLA typing at each locus, the association tests relied only on the typed subset. Only TCR beta chains were sequenced in this cohort, and the absence of alpha or paired-chain data limited detectable features. A later genetic analysis reported fewer N-insertions in productive TCRs among donors in an Asian-associated ancestry cluster than the roughly 620-donor mean.

The sequence was obtained from a woman aged 35 to 49 in good health and CMV-seronegative. Sequencing was performed on PBMCs.

The CDR3 protein: CASSSSTGYEQYF. The nucleotide sequence reads as follows: TGTGCCAGCAGCTCCTCGACAGGTTACGAGCAGTACTTC. This sequence uses TRBV11-2 and TRBJ2-7; matching of 6 bases hints at TRBD1 as the D gene. At the junction V is shortened by 4 bases and J by 4 bases, with 11 bases in between. Taken from cysteine to phenylalanine, the CDR3 has 13 residues. Only the CDR3 region is kept as DNA, spanning 39 bases read in frame from base 1. Looking up the germline V gene yields CDR1 SGHAT and CDR2 FQNNGV. The reference TRBV11-2 and TRBJ2-7 proteins fill in what lies around the CDR3, so the full variable domain reads EAGVAQSPRYKIIEKRQSVAFWCNPISGHATLYWYQQILGQGPKLLIQFQNNGVVDDSQLPKDRFSAERLKGVDSTLKIQPAKLEDSAVYLCASSSSTGYEQYFGPGTRLTVT.